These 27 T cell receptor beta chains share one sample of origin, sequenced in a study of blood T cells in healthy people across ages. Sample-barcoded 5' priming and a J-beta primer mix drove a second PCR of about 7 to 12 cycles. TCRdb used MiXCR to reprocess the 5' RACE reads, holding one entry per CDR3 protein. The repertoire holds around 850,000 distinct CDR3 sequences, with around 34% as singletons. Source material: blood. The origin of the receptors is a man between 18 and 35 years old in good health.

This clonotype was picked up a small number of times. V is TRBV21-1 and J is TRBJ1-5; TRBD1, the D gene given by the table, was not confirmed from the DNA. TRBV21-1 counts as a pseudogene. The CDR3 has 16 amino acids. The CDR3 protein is CASSKANRGVGQPQHF. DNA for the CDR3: TGTGCCAGCAGCAAAGCAAATCGGGGGGTCGGTCAGCCCCAGCATTTT.

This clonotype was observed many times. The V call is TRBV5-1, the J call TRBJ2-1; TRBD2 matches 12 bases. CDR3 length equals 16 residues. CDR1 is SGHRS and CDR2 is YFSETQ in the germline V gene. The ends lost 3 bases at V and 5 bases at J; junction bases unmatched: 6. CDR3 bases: TGCGCCAGCAGCTCCGGACTAGCGGGAATTAACAATGAGCAGTTCTTC. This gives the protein CASSSGLAGINNEQFF.

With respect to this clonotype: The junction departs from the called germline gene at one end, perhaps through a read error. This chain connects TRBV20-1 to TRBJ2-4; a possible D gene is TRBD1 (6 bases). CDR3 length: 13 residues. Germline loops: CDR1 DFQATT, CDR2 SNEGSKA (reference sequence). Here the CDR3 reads CSALGQSKSIQYF. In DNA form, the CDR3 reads TGCAGTGCTCTCGGACAGTCCAAAAGCATTCAGTACTTC.

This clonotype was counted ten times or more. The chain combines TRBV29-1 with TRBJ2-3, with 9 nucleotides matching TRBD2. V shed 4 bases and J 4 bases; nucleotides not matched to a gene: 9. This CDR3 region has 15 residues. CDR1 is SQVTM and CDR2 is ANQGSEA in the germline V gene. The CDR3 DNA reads TGCAGCGTTGTGCAAGCGGGGGGCCGTGCAGATACGCAGTATTTT. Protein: CSVVQAGGRADTQYF.

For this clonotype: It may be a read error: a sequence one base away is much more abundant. In DNA, the CDR3 is TGTGTCAGCAGTGAAGCTACAACAGAGGGGAATGAGCAGTTCTTC. Translated, it gives CVSSEATTEGNEQFF. The rearrangement uses TRBV6-1 and TRBJ2-1; D may match TRBD1 or TRBD2 (5 bases each). Germline V CDR1 and CDR2: MNHNS, SASEGT. The CDR3 is made up of 15 amino acids.

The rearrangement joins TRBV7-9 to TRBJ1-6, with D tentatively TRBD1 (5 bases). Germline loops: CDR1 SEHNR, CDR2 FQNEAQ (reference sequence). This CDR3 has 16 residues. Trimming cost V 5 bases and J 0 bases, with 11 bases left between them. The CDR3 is CASSTTGGSYNSPLHF. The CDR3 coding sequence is TGTGCCAGCAGCACTACTGGGGGCTCCTATAATTCACCCCTCCACTTT.

The CDR3 coding sequence is TGTGCCAGCAGCGACGGGATCACTTCTGGGGAGACCCAGTACTTC. Its translation is CASSDGITSGETQYF. The V gene is TRBV11-1, the J gene TRBJ2-5; maybe TRBD2 (5 bases). Germline-derived CDR1 and CDR2 are SGHAT and FQDESV (reference sequence). Trimming removed 5 bases from V and 5 bases from J, with 18 bases in between. CDR3 length: 15 amino acids. The variable domain in full, with the rest retrieved from reference TRBV11-1 and TRBJ2-5, is EAEVAQSPRYKITEKSQAVAFWCDPISGHATLYWYRQILGQGPELLVQFQDESVVDDSQLPKDRFSAERLKGVDSTLKIQPAELGDSAMYLCASSDGITSGETQYFGPGTRLLVL.

The CDR3 here is CASSLTSGGPQHF. The CDR3 DNA follows: TGTGCCAGCAGCTTAACGTCCGGGGGGCCCCAGCATTTT. This chain uses TRBV7-3 with TRBJ1-5, with TRBD1 as a possible D gene (5 bases). The CDR3 spans 13 residues. The germline V gene has CDR1 SGHTA and CDR2 FQGTGA. Trimming cost V 0 bases and J 9 bases, with 9 bases left between them.

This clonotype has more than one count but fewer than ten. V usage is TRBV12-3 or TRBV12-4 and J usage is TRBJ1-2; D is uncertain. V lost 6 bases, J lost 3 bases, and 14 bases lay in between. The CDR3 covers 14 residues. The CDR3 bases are TGTGCCAGCAGACCAGTGCAGTTGGACTATGGCTACACCTTC. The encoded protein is CASRPVQLDYGYTF.

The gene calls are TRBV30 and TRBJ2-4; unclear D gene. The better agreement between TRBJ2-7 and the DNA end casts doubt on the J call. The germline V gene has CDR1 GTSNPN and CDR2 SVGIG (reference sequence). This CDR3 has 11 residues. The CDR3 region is CAIRSRYEQYF. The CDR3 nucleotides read TGTGCCATCAGGTCGCGATACGAGCAGTACTTC.

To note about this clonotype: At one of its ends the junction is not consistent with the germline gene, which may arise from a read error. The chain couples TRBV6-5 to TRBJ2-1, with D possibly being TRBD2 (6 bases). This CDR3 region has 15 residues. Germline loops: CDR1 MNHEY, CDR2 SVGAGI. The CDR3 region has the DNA TGTGCCAGCAGTGACTCGGGGGTCACCTACAATGAGCAGTTCTTC. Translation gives CASSDSGVTYNEQFF.

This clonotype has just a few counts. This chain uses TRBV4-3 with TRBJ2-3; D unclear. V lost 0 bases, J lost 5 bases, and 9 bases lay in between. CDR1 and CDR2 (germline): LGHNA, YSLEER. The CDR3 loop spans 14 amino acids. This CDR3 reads CASSQDRSQDTQYF. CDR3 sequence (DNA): TGCGCCAGCAGCCAAGATCGAAGCCAAGATACGCAGTATTTT.

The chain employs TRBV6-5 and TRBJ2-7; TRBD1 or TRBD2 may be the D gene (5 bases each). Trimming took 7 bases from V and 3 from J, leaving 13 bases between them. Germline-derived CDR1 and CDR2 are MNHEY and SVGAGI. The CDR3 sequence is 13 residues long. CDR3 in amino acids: CASKGTEGYEQYF. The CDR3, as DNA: TGTGCCAGCAAAGGGACGGAAGGCTACGAGCAGTACTTC.

The CDR3 reads CASSKGGEQYF. The CDR3 DNA reads as TGCGCCAGCAGCAAAGGAGGGGAGCAGTACTTC. This rearrangement joins TRBV4-1 to TRBJ2-5, with a tentative D call TRBD2 (6 bases). CDR3 length equals 11 residues. Trimming cost V 5 bases and J 11 bases, with 12 bases left between them. The germline CDR1 and CDR2 sequences are MGHRA and YSYEKL.

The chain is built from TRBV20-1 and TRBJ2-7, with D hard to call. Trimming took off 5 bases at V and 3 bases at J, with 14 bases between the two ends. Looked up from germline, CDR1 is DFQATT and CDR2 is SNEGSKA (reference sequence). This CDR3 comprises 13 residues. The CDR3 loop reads CSAGVEQVYEQYF. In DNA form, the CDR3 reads TGCAGTGCTGGAGTAGAACAAGTCTACGAGCAGTACTTC.

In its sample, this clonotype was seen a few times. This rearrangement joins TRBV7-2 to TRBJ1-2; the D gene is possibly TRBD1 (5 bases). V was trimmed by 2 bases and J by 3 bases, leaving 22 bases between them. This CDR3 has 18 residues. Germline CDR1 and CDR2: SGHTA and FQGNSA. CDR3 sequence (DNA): TGTGCCAGCAGCTTATTATTGGGCAGGGTTGAGCCCTACTATGGCTACACCTTC. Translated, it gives CASSLLLGRVEPYYGYTF.

CDR3 protein: CASSPWDGSVADTQYF. The DNA of the CDR3 is TGTGCCAGCAGCCCCTGGGACGGCTCGGTGGCAGATACGCAGTATTTT. The J gene is TRBJ2-3, the V gene TRBV14; D may be TRBD1 or TRBD2 (5 bases each). Trimming stripped 4 bases from V and 4 bases from J, with 18 bases between. CDR3 length equals 16 residues. CDR1 is SGHDN and CDR2 is FVKESK in the germline V gene.

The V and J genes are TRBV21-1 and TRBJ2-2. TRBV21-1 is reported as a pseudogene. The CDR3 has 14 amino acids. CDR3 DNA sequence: TGTGCCAGCTGCTTTCGGCTGAACACCGGGGAGCTGTTTTTT. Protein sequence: CASCFRLNTGELFF.

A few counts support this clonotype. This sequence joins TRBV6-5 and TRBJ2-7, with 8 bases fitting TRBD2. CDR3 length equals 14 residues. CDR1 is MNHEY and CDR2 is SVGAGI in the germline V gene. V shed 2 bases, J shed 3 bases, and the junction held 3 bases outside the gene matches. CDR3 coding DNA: TGTGCCAGCAGTTACCGACGGGGGGGCTACGAGCAGTACTTC. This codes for CASSYRRGGYEQYF.

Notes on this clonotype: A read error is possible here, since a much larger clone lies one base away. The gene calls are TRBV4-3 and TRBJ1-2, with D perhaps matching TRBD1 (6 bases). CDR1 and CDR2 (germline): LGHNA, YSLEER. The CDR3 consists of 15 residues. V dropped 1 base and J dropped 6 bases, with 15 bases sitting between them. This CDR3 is CASSQVRGALHGYTF. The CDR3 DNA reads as TGCGCCAGCAGCCAAGTCCGGGGGGCCCTCCATGGCTACACCTTC.

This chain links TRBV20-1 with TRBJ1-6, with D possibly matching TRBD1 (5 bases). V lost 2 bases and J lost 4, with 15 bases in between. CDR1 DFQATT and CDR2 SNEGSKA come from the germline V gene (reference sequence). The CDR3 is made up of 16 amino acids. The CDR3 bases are TGCAGTGCTAGAACCTCAGGGCTCCTTTATAATTCACCCCTCCACTTT. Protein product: CSARTSGLLYNSPLHF.

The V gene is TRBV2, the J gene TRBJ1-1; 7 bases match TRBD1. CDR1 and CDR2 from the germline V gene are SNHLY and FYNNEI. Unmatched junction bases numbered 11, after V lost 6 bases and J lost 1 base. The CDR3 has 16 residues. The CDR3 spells CASSLNYRGTNTEAFF. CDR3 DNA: TGTGCCAGCAGCCTGAATTACAGGGGTACGAACACTGAAGCTTTCTTT.

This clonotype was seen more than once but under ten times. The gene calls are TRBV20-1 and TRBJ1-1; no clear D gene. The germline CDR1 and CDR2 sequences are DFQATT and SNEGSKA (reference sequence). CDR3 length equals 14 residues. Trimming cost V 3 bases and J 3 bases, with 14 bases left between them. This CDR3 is CSASPHIGDTEAFF. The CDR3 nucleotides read TGCAGTGCTAGCCCACATATAGGTGACACTGAAGCTTTCTTT.

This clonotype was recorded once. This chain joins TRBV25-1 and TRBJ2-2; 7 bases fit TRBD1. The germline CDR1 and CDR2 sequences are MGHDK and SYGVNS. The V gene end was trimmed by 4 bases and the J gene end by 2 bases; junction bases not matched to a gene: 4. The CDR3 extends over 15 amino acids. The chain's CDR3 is CASSVGQPNTGELFF. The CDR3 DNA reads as TGTGCCAGCAGTGTGGGACAGCCAAACACCGGGGAGCTGTTTTTT.

The CDR3 DNA reads TGCAGTGCCGGGACAGGGAGTTACAATGAGCAGTTCTTC. Translating gives CSAGTGSYNEQFF. This chain uses TRBV20-1 with TRBJ2-1, with 9 bases aligning to TRBD1. The CDR3 has 13 amino acids. Germline assignment: CDR1 DFQATT and CDR2 SNEGSKA (reference sequence). With V trimmed by 6 bases and J by 4 bases, 4 bases remained unmatched.

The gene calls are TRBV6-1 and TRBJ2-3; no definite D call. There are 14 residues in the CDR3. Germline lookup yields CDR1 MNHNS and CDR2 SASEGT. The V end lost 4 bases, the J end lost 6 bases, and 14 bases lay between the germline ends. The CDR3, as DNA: TGTGCCAGCAGTGGTGGAGCCACTGCGGATACGCAGTATTTT. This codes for CASSGGATADTQYF.

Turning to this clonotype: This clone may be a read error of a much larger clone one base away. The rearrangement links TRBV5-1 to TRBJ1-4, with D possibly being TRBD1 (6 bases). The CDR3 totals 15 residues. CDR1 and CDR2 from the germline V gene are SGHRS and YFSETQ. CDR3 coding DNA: TGCGCCAGCAGCTCAGGGGCCGCAACTAATGAAGAACTGTTTTTT. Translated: CASSSGAATNEELFF.